The 9 T cell receptor beta chains below come from one sample, sequenced in a study of T cells after yellow fever vaccination. One entry per CDR3 protein, called by TCRdb with MiXCR from the 5' RACE reads. This table has hundreds of thousands of distinct CDR3 sequences, 18% appearing once. The sample consisted of PBMCs, taken before the yellow fever booster vaccination. Every receptor here comes from a man aged 18 to 29 who received the YFV17D yellow fever vaccine.

This clonotype was detected ten times or more. The V and J genes are TRBV10-3 and TRBJ1-5; 7 bases map to TRBD1. From germline, CDR1 is ENHRY and CDR2 SYGVKD. This CDR3 has 15 residues. Trimming took 5 bases from V and 6 from J; bases not matched to a gene: 10. The CDR3 sequence is CAISQNTGAGQPQHF. The DNA for the CDR3 is TGTGCCATCAGTCAGAATACAGGGGCAGGTCAGCCCCAGCATTTT.

This clonotype turned up a few times. The V and J genes are TRBV24-1 and TRBJ1-2; D might be TRBD1 (5 bases). Germline lookup yields CDR1 KGHDR and CDR2 SFDVKD. The V gene lost 3 bases and the J gene lost 1 base, with 8 bases spanning the gap. This CDR3 region has 14 residues. DNA for the CDR3: TGTGCCACCAGTGATGGGGCCTTTAACTATGGCTACACCTTC. It is translated as CATSDGAFNYGYTF.

The chain carries TRBV12-3 or TRBV12-4 and TRBJ2-1; 7 bases match TRBD1. The CDR3 length is 13 residues. V trimming: 9 bases; J trimming: 2 bases; junction bases outside the gene matches: 4. The CDR3 spells CASRDSPYNEQFF. CDR3 sequence (DNA): TGTGCCAGTCGGGACAGTCCCTACAATGAGCAGTTCTTC.

The rearrangement links TRBV4-1 to TRBJ2-3; possible D gene TRBD1, 5 bases. CDR3 length: 13 residues. Germline lookup yields CDR1 MGHRA and CDR2 YSYEKL. V lost 4 bases and J 3 bases, leaving 8 bases between the germline ends. CDR3 nucleotides: TGCGCCAGCAGCCCAGGGTGGACAGATACGCAGTATTTT. Translation: CASSPGWTDTQYF.

The chain employs TRBV20-1 and TRBJ1-2; 8 positions agree with TRBD1. Looked up from germline, CDR1 is DFQATT and CDR2 is SNEGSKA (reference sequence). The CDR3 totals 14 residues. Trimming cost V 0 bases and J 4 bases; bases outside gene matches: 4. The CDR3 DNA follows: TGCAGTGCTAGAGATTGGGGGACAGGCTATGGCTACACCTTC. It is translated as CSARDWGTGYGYTF.

V usage is TRBV4-3 and J usage is TRBJ2-5; TRBD2 agrees at 11 bases. V lost 1 base and J lost 5; bases outside the gene matches: 9. This CDR3 has 17 residues. The germline V gene encodes CDR1 LGHNA and CDR2 YSLEER. CDR3 DNA sequence: TGCGCCAGCAGCCAAGGGGTAGCGGGGGGGCCAGAGGAGACCCAGTACTTC. Protein: CASSQGVAGGPEETQYF.

The J gene is TRBJ2-7, the V gene TRBV15; 7 bases align to TRBD1. This CDR3 is built from 13 residues. V dropped 8 bases and J dropped 3; count of bases not matched to a gene: 7. The germline V gene encodes CDR1 LNHNV and CDR2 YYDKDF (reference sequence). The CDR3 sequence: CATEGAGVYEQYF. The CDR3 coding sequence is TGTGCCACCGAGGGGGCAGGGGTCTACGAGCAGTACTTC.

The rearrangement links TRBV5-1 to TRBJ2-5, with 9 bases fitting TRBD2. V gave up 1 base and J gave up 0 bases; unmatched junction bases: 1. The germline CDR1 and CDR2 sequences are SGHRS and YFSETQ. This CDR3 has 15 residues. This chain's CDR3 is CASSLTSGYQETQYF. The CDR3 DNA sequence: TGCGCCAGCAGCTTGACTAGCGGGTACCAAGAGACCCAGTACTTC.

This clonotype was detected a few times. The V gene is TRBV7-9, the J gene TRBJ2-3; no clear D. The CDR3 has 12 amino acids. Germline loops: CDR1 SEHNR, CDR2 FQNEAQ (reference sequence). V lost 6 bases, J lost 5 bases, and 9 bases lay in between. The CDR3 sequence: CASSPAVDTQYF. DNA of the CDR3: TGTGCCAGCAGTCCAGCCGTAGATACGCAGTATTTT.